Shown below are 6 T cell receptor beta chains from a single sample sequenced in a study of CD8+ T cells in alopecia areata. After isolation, RNA underwent reverse transcription to generate cDNA as the sequencing template. Only in-frame clones appear in the TCRdb table, and some are missing; sequencing was by immunoSEQ multiplex PCR. Of more than 200,000 clones listed, roughly two thirds were seen once; the top ten hold around 1.2%. This specimen consisted of CD4+ T cells sorted from blood, obtained at week 0. Receptors originate from a human donor with alopecia areata.

The rearrangement links TRBV6-5 to TRBJ1-2; D remains unclear. The CDR3 length is 13 residues. Germline V gives CDR1 MNHEY, CDR2 SVGAGI. With 6 bases removed from V and 2 bases from J, the gap between germline ends came to 10 bases. The CDR3 DNA sequence: TGTGCCAGCAGCCGCACAGAAAACTATGGCTACACCTTC. It specifies CASSRTENYGYTF.

The chain links TRBV7-3 to TRBJ1-1; D unclear. The CDR3 is 13 amino acids. Trimming shortened V by 6 bases and J by 1 base, and 9 bases separated the two germline ends. Looked up from germline, CDR1 is SGHTA and CDR2 is FQGTGA. CDR3: CASSRERNTEAFF. The CDR3 nucleotides are TGTGCCAGCAGTCGAGAGCGGAACACTGAAGCTTTCTTT.

Worth noting for this clone: The sample holds other DNA sequences that translate to the same CDR3. The CDR3 protein is CASSVAPSTDTQYF. As DNA, the CDR3 is TGTGCCAGCAGCGTAGCACCTAGCACAGATACGCAGTATTTT. This chain links TRBV9 with TRBJ2-3; D is unresolved. The CDR3 length is 14 residues. V shed 0 bases and J shed 0 bases, with 5 bases lying between them. Germline-derived CDR1 and CDR2 are SGDLS and YYNGEE.

The chain uses TRBV5-4 and TRBJ1-3, with 9 bases matching TRBD1. The ends lost 4 bases at V and 2 bases at J; junction bases unmatched: 4. This CDR3 region has 15 residues. Per the germline V gene, CDR1 is SGHNT and CDR2 is YYREEE (reference sequence). The CDR3 loop is CASSPGTGTGNTIYF. The CDR3 DNA reads TGTGCCAGCAGCCCCGGGACAGGGACTGGAAACACCATATATTTT.

The J gene is TRBJ1-2, the V gene TRBV5-1; tentative D call: TRBD1 (5 bases). The CDR3 sequence is 13 residues long. Germline V gene data show CDR1 as SGHRS and CDR2 as YFSETQ. Trimming took 2 bases from V and 2 from J, leaving 7 bases between them. In DNA, the CDR3 is TGCGCCAGCAGCTTAGGGGACAACTATGGCTACACCTTC. It yields the protein CASSLGDNYGYTF.

This chain joins TRBV6-5 and TRBJ2-6; no clear D. CDR1 MNHEY and CDR2 SVGAGI come from the germline V gene. Deletions cut 2 bases from V and 0 bases from J, with 8 bases between. The CDR3 covers 16 residues. CDR3 nucleotides: TGTGCCAGCAGTTACCGACGATTCTCTGGGGCCAACGTCCTGACTTTC. It yields the protein CASSYRRFSGANVLTF.